Reported below is one T cell receptor beta chain. Its antigen is undetermined. The record originates from a study of cytomegalovirus exposure and HLA in healthy donors. Overall study findings and caveats: Later examination showed HLA-associated TCR beta chains had greater clonal expansion than equally common others.

This CDR3 is built from 14 residues. Germline loops: CDR1 PRHDT, CDR2 FYEKMQ (reference sequence). V was clipped by 5 bases and J by 4 bases; unmatched bases: 3. The PCR employed 60 Vbeta primers together with 13 Jbeta primers. Here immunoSEQ multiplex PCR was the method, and the copy in TCRdb shows in-frame clones only, minus some. The sample includes approximately 200,000 clones, approximately 80% of them seen just once. The chain couples TRBV13 to TRBJ2-2; 8 bases fit TRBD2. The sequence derives from a woman in her twenties or thirties in good health and CMV-seropositive. Source material: PBMCs. Here the CDR3 reads CASSTTSATGELFF. The CDR3 nucleotides read TGTGCCAGCAGCACGACTAGCGCCACCGGGGAGCTGTTTTTT.